This TCR beta chain came from a study of cytomegalovirus exposure and HLA in healthy donors. Study at large: About 85 million unique TCRs from HLA-typed donors were held in an early release of data.

Broader study findings: Researchers counted around 180 TCR beta chains as cytomegalovirus-associated. A highly shared variant cluster was judged a likely technical artifact.

It was with 60 Vbeta and 13 Jbeta primers that the PCR ran. In the original workflow: Among the unique TCR beta chains that a later analysis counted, roughly 80 million in all, about 12 million were shared. Clones were sequenced by immunoSEQ multiplex PCR, and TCRdb holds only the in-frame ones, with some missing. V, J and clone size are those of that table, while D and trimming were read from the DNA. The sample consists of 150,000 to 200,000 clones, about four fifths of them appearing once. The V end lost 4 bases, the J end lost 5 bases, and 12 bases lay between the germline ends. This CDR3 has 13 amino acids. Per germline, CDR1 MNHEY and CDR2 SMNVEV (reference sequence). A remark on this clone: The target antigen is unknown.

This clonotype was obtained from a man between 25 and 39 years old in good health and CMV-seropositive. The rearrangement uses TRBV27 and TRBJ2-7, with a possible D match to TRBD1 (5 bases). The sample taken for sequencing was PBMCs. CDR3 sequence: CASSSPGNHEQYF. The CDR3, as DNA: TGTGCCAGCAGTTCGCCAGGGAACCACGAGCAGTACTTC.